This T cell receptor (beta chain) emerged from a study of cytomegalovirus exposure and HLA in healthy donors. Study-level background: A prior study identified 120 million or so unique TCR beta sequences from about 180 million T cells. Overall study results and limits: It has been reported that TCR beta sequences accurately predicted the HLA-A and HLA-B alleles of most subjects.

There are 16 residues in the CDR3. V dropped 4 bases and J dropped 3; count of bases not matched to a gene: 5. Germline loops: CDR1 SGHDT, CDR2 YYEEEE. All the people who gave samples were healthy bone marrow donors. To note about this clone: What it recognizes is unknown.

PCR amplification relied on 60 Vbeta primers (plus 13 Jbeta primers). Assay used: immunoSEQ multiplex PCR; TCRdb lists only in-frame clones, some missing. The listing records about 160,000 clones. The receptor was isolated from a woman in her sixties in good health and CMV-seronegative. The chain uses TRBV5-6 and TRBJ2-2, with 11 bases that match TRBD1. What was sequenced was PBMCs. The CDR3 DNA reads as TGTGCCAGCAGCGTACCGGGACAGGGGGACACCGGGGAGCTGTTTTTT. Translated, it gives CASSVPGQGDTGELFF.